This T cell receptor beta chain was captured by sequencing in a study of blood T cell repertoires in COVID-19. From germline, CDR1 is SEHNR and CDR2 FQNEAQ (reference sequence). CDR3 length equals 14 residues. Unmatched junction bases numbered 8, after V lost 5 bases and J lost 5 bases. The Seattle site enrolled patients during active infection and followed them longitudinally. TCRdb's table, derived via immunoSEQ multiplex PCR, lists solely in-frame clones and lacks some. The sample carries some 180,000 clones, approximately 80% recorded once. The sample holds one count of this clone. The sequencing input was peripheral blood. The source is a woman in her forties with COVID-19, enrolled during active disease. The rearrangement links TRBV7-9 to TRBJ2-7, with 8 nucleotides matching TRBD1. Written as DNA, the CDR3 is TGTGCCAGCAGCCCCCTCAGGGGGCTGGACGAGCAGTACTTC. Protein product: CASSPLRGLDEQYF. Together with reference TRBV7-9 and TRBJ2-7, the CDR3 gives the full variable domain: DTGVSQNPRHKITKRGQNVTFRCDPISEHNRLYWYRQTLGQGPEFLTYFQNEAQLEKSRLLSDRFSAERPKGSFSTLEIQRTEQGDSAMYLCASSPLRGLDEQYFGPGTRLTVT.